The 2 T cell receptor beta chains in this list originate from one sample, sequenced in a study of shared clonotypes between healthy human individuals. Produced via immunoSEQ multiplex PCR; TCRdb's table is partial and in-frame only. The sample has approximately 2.1 million clones, more than 85% seen once. The sequencing input was naive CD4+ T cells from PBMCs. The subset was: CD45RA+ positively selected. Receptor source: a man aged 18 to 30 in good health. Some clones in this sample may be carry-over from other donors' samples.

The genes are TRBV7-9 and TRBJ1-4, with D possibly TRBD1 on 6 matching bases. V lost 5 bases and J lost 6, with 10 bases in between. The V gene's germline CDR1 is SEHNR and CDR2 FQNEAQ (reference sequence). CDR3 length: 13 amino acids. The CDR3 loop is CASSTRGYEKLFF. Here the CDR3 DNA reads TGTGCCAGCAGCACTAGGGGGTATGAAAAACTGTTTTTT.

The chain has TRBV29-1 and TRBJ2-3; D unresolved. This CDR3 has 14 amino acids. Trimming left V 7 bases short and J 4 bases short, with 18 bases between. Germline V lookup: CDR1 SQVTM, CDR2 ANQGSEA. In DNA, the CDR3 is TGCAGCGCCGCTCGGGTCCCCTCGGCAGATACGCAGTATTTT. It is translated as CSAARVPSADTQYF.